This paragraph reports one TCR beta chain. Its antigen is not identified. The data derive from a study of T cell responses to AZD1222 COVID-19 vaccine. The wider study: Analyses pooled second doses at about 4 or about 12 weeks. Study outcomes and limitations: Most donors were white British and more were female, and clonal diversity was possibly underestimated. Among those given AZD1222, only five or six were seropositive at baseline. Spike-specific TCR breadth and depth both grew after two AZD1222 doses.

Germline CDR1 and CDR2: SGHNT and YYREEE (reference sequence). V shed 4 bases and J shed 8 bases, with 15 bases lying between them. CDR3 length: 13 residues. The repertoire was sequenced with immunoSEQ multiplex PCR; TCRdb's copy has only in-frame clones and lacks some. The sample shows some 36,000 clones, about 88% of them seen only once. This clonotype originated in an adult in good health. This chain uses TRBV5-4 with TRBJ1-1; D is uncertain. Sequenced material: peripheral blood, taken on day 0 of AZD1222 vaccination. The CDR3 sequence is CASSARVSAEAFF. CDR3 nucleotide sequence: TGTGCCAGCAGCGCACGGGTCTCGGCGGAAGCTTTCTTT.